This is a list of T cell receptor beta chains from one sample in a study of blood T cell repertoires in COVID-19. Clones were read by immunoSEQ multiplex PCR, and TCRdb kept only the in-frame ones, dropping some. The sample lists more than 200,000 clones, over 75% occurring once. What was sequenced was PBMCs or T cells enriched from blood (not recorded which). These receptors were obtained from a man aged 25-40 years in a cohort exposed to, infected with or recovered from COVID-19 (not recorded which). Each CDR3 is given without its conserved first and last residue. Each record gives: CDR3 protein, V gene, J gene, clone size. Rows give clone size only sometimes, using once, few, many, or a class for an expanded clone.

CDR3: ASSLGRGAGGGSGANVLT
V: TRBV7-8
J: TRBJ2-6
size: once

CDR3: ASSLGQGVLYGYT
V: TRBV7-9
J: TRBJ1-2
size: NA

CDR3: ASSEGRGRVNQPQH
V: TRBV6-1
J: TRBJ1-5
size: NA

CDR3: ASSQSGRGTLSGNTIY
V: TRBV4-1
J: TRBJ1-3
size: once

CDR3: ASSLLAEYNEQF
V: TRBV28
J: TRBJ2-1
size: NA

CDR3: ASSGTSGYNEQF
V: TRBV6-2/TRBV6-3
J: TRBJ2-1
size: NA

CDR3: ASSSSGTGGAYYGYT
V: TRBV28
J: TRBJ1-2
size: NA

CDR3: ASSGGAGETQY
V: TRBV7-3
J: TRBJ2-5
size: NA

CDR3: ASSTLAGGNPNTGELF
V: TRBV10-2
J: TRBJ2-2
size: NA

CDR3: ASQTSGRSNEQF
V: TRBV7-2
J: TRBJ2-1
size: NA

CDR3: ASSVDHRGKYEQY
V: TRBV9
J: TRBJ2-7
size: few

CDR3: SASLRTENTDTQY
V: TRBV20-1
J: TRBJ2-3
size: NA

CDR3: ASSVQTGTSGRTDTQY
V: TRBV9
J: TRBJ2-3
size: NA

CDR3: ASSMAGIQSHEQY
V: TRBV5-4
J: TRBJ2-7
size: NA

CDR3: ASRAAADRGYEQY
V: TRBV6-5
J: TRBJ2-7
size: NA

CDR3: ASSSGTGNYGYT
V: TRBV5-1
J: TRBJ1-2
size: NA

CDR3: SASDQGAGQPQH
V: TRBV20-1
J: TRBJ1-5
size: NA

CDR3: ASTVDVAASSGNTIY
V: TRBV19
J: TRBJ1-3
size: NA

CDR3: ASSSLRRQEIAF
V: TRBV7-3
J: TRBJ1-1
size: NA

CDR3: ASSGGGRSMRDTQY
V: TRBV2
J: TRBJ2-3
size: NA

CDR3: ASRGLAPSGRSREQY
V: TRBV28
J: TRBJ2-7
size: NA

CDR3: ASSLGGSYNQPQH
V: TRBV7-9
J: TRBJ1-5
size: NA

CDR3: ASGDLRETQY
V: TRBV5-1
J: TRBJ2-5
size: NA

CDR3: ASTGWGDKKERPQH
V: TRBV28
J: TRBJ1-5
size: NA

CDR3: ASRAPWSSYEQY
V: TRBV11-2
J: TRBJ2-7
size: NA

CDR3: ASSPPGQGANSYT
V: TRBV18
J: TRBJ1-2
size: NA

CDR3: ASSFHSSAF
V: TRBV11-2
J: TRBJ1-1
size: NA

CDR3: ASSLRRGRASYNEQF
V: TRBV14
J: TRBJ2-1
size: NA

CDR3: ASIRESYEQY
V: TRBV6-5
J: TRBJ2-7
size: NA

CDR3: ASSDLPGQGAGFANTIY
V: TRBV6-1
J: TRBJ1-3
size: NA

CDR3: ASSEDLGRVNTEAF
V: TRBV2
J: TRBJ1-1
size: NA

CDR3: ASSQDSGTSGNTIY
V: TRBV3-1/TRBV3-2
J: TRBJ1-3
size: NA

CDR3: ASSVASGGPAEQY
V: TRBV9
J: TRBJ2-7
size: NA

CDR3: ASSQDSQGLGYT
V: TRBV4-1
J: TRBJ1-2
size: NA

CDR3: ASSVAMGLAGDEQY
V: TRBV9
J: TRBJ2-7
size: NA

CDR3: ASSLGTGSEQF
V: TRBV27
J: TRBJ2-1
size: NA

CDR3: ASSFLGGRGNEQY
V: TRBV28
J: TRBJ2-7
size: NA

CDR3: ASSVTSGSYNEQF
V: TRBV9
J: TRBJ2-1
size: NA

CDR3: ASSQSSRGHGHTEAF
V: TRBV4-3
J: TRBJ1-1
size: NA

CDR3: ASSPTGTGDTGELF
V: TRBV3-1/TRBV3-2
J: TRBJ2-2
size: NA

CDR3: ASSPGLAGHEQF
V: TRBV6-5
J: TRBJ2-1
size: few

CDR3: ATSHLPSSYNEQF
V: TRBV15
J: TRBJ2-1
size: NA

CDR3: ASSELGDTIY
V: TRBV6-1
J: TRBJ1-3
size: NA

CDR3: ASSRGQGSYEQY
V: TRBV11-2
J: TRBJ2-7
size: NA

CDR3: ASSHPPWDSVYSNQPQH
V: TRBV5-1
J: TRBJ1-5
size: few

CDR3: ASSLAGVNQPQH
V: TRBV5-4
J: TRBJ1-5
size: once

CDR3: ASSELGGDTEAF
V: TRBV25-1
J: TRBJ1-1
size: NA

CDR3: ASSWDLHRDRGGQRDTGELF
V: TRBV5-1
J: TRBJ2-2
size: NA

CDR3: ASSLEPREGYT
V: TRBV7-9
J: TRBJ1-2
size: NA

CDR3: ASSIGAGLRETQY
V: TRBV19
J: TRBJ2-5
size: once

CDR3: ASSFRSGGLGNTIY
V: TRBV28
J: TRBJ1-3
size: NA

CDR3: ASREGQGLNNEQF
V: TRBV2
J: TRBJ2-1
size: NA

CDR3: ASSPGGVQETQY
V: TRBV18
J: TRBJ2-5
size: NA

CDR3: ASLEGAAPSRSGNTIY
V: TRBV19
J: TRBJ1-3
size: NA

CDR3: ASSYGLATTDTQY
V: TRBV4-1
J: TRBJ2-3
size: NA

CDR3: ASSLASGAEAF
V: TRBV5-6
J: TRBJ1-1
size: NA

CDR3: ASSPHPTGAYEQY
V: TRBV9
J: TRBJ2-7
size: NA

CDR3: ASSSGRESAYEQY
V: TRBV7-9
J: TRBJ2-7
size: once